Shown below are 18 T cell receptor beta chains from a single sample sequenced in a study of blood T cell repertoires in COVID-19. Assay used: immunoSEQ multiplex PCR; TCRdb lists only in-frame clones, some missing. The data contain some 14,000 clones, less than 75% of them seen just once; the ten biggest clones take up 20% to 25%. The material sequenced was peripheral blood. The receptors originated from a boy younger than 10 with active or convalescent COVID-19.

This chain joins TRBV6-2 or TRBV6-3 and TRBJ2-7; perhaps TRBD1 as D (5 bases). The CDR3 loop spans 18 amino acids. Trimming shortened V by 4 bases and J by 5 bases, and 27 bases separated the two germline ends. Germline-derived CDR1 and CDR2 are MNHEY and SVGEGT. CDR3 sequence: CASSFPTVVVPGSHEQYF. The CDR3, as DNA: TGTGCCAGCAGTTTTCCGACAGTGGTGGTCCCAGGTTCTCACGAGCAGTACTTC.

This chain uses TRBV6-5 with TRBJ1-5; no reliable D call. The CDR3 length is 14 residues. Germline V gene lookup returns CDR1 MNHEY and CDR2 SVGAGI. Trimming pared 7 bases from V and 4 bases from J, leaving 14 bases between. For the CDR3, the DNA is TGTGCCAGCACTGGCAGGTGGAAAAATCAGCCCCAGCATTTT. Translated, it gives CASTGRWKNQPQHF.

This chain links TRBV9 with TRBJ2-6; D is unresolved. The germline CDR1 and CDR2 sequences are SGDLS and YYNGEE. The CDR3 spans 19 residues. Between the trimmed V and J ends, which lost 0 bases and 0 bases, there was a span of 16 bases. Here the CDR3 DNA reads TGTGCCAGCAGCGTAGACCTAGGTCTCGTCTTCTCTGGGGCCAACGTCCTGACTTTC. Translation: CASSVDLGLVFSGANVLTF.

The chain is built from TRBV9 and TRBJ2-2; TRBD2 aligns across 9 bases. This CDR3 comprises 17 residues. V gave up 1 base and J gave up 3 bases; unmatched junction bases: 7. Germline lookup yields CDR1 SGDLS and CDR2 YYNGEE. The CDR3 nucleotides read TGTGCCAGCAGCGTATCCCTTGAGCGGGGGGACACCGGGGAGCTGTTTTTT. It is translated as CASSVSLERGDTGELFF.

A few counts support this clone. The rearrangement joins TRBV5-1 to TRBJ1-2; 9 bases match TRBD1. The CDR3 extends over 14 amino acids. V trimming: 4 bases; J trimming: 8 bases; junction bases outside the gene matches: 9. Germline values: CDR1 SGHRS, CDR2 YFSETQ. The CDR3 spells CASSPLDRGGGYTF. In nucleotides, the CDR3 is TGCGCCAGCAGCCCCTTAGACAGGGGGGGAGGCTACACCTTC. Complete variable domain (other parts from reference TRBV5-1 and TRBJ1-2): KAGVTQTPRYLIKTRGQQVTLSCSPISGHRSVSWYQQTPGQGLQFLFEYFSETQRNKGNFPGRFSGRQFSNSRSEMNVSTLELGDSALYLCASSPLDRGGGYTFGSGTRLTVV.

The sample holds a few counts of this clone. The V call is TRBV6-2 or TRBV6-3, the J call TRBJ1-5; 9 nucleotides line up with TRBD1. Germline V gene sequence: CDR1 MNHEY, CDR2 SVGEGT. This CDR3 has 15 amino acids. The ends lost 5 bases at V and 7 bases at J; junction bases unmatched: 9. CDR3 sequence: CASSKQGARGQPQHF. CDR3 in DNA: TGTGCCAGCAGTAAACAGGGGGCGAGGGGGCAGCCCCAGCATTTT.

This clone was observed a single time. CDR3 bases: TGTGCCAGCAGTTTATCCGGGACAGGGGGGGAGACCCAGTACTTC. Protein product: CASSLSGTGGETQYF. The V and J genes are TRBV28 and TRBJ2-5, with TRBD1 identical over 11 bases. Germline lookup yields CDR1 MDHEN and CDR2 SYDVKM. The CDR3 loop spans 15 amino acids. The trim removed 1 base at V and 5 bases at J, leaving 3 bases unmatched. The whole variable domain, remainder taken from reference TRBV28 and TRBJ2-5, is DVKVTQSSRYLVKRTGEKVFLECVQDMDHENMFWYRQDPGLGLRLIYFSYDVKMKEKGDIPEGYSVSREKKERFSLILESASTNQTSMYLCASSLSGTGGETQYFGPGTRLLVL.

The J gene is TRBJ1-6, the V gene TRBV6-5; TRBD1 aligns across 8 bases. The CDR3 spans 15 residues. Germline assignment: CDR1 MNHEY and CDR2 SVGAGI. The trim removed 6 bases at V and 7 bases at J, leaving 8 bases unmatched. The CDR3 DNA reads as TGTGCCAGCAGCCCGGACAGGGTACGGAATTCACCCCTCCACTTT. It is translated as CASSPDRVRNSPLHF.

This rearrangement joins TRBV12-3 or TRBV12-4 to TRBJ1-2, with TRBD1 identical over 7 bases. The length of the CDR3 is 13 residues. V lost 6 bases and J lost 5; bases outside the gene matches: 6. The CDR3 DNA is TGTGCCAGCAGCCAACAGGGGCTTTATGGCTACACCTTC. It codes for CASSQQGLYGYTF.

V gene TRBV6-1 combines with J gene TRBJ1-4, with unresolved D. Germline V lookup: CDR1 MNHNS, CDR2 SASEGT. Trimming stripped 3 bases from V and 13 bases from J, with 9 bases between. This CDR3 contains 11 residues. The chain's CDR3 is CASSDRRGLFF. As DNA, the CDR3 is TGTGCCAGCAGTGACAGGCGGGGACTGTTTTTT.

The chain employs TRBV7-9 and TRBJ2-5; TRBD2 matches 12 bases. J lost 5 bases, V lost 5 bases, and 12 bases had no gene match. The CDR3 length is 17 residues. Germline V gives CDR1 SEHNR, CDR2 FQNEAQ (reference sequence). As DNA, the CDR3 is TGTGCCAGCAGCCTTGGGGGAGGACTAGCGGGGTCGGAGACCCAGTACTTC. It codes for CASSLGGGLAGSETQYF.

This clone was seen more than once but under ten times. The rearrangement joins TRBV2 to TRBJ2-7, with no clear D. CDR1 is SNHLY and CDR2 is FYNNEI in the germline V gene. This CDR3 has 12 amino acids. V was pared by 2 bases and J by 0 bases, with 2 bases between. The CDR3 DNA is TGTGCCAGCAGTGAACACTCCTACGAGCAGTACTTC. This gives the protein CASSEHSYEQYF. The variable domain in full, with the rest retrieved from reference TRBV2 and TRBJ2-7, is EPEVTQTPSHQVTQMGQEVILRCVPISNHLYFYWYRQILGQKVEFLVSFYNNEISEKSEIFDDQFSVERPDGSNFTLKIRSTKLEDSAMYFCASSEHSYEQYFGPGTRLTVT.

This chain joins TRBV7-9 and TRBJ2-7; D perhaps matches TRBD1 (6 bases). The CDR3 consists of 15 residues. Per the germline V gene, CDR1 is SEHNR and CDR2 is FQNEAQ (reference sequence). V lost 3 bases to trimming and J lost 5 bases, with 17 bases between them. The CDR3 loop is CASSLAGVVKNEQYF. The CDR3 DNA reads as TGTGCCAGCAGCTTGGCAGGGGTGGTTAAAAACGAGCAGTACTTC.

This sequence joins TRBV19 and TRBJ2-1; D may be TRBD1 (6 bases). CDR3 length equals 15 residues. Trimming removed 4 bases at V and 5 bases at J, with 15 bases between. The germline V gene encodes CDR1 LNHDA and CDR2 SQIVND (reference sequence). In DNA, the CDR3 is TGTGCCAGTAGTAATAACCAGGGGCAGCACAATGAGCAGTTCTTC. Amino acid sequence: CASSNNQGQHNEQFF.

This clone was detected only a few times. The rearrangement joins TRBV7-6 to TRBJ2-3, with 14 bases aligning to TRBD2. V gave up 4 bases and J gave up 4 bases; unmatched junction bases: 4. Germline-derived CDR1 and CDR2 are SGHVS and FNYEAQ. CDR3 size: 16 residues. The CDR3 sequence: CASSSGLAGGADTQYF. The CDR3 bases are TGTGCCAGCAGCTCAGGACTAGCGGGAGGTGCAGATACGCAGTATTTT.

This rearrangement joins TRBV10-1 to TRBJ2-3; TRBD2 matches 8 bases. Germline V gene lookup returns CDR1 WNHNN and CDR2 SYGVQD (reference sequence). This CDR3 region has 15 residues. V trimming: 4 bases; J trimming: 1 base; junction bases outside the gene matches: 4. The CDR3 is CASSAGGARTDTQYF. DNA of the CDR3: TGCGCCAGCAGTGCCGGGGGGGCGCGCACAGATACGCAGTATTTT.

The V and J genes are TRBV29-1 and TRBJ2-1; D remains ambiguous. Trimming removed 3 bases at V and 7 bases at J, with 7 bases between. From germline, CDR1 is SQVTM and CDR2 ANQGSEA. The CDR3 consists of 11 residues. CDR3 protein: CSVDRYNEQFF. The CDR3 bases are TGCAGCGTTGACCGCTATAATGAGCAGTTCTTC.

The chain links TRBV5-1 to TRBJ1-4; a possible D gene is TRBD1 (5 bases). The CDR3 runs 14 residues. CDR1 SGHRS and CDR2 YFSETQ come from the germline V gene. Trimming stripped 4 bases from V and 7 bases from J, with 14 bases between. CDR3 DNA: TGCGCCAGCAGCGGAGGGACCTTACCTGAAAAACTGTTTTTT. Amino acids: CASSGGTLPEKLFF.